The 19 T cell receptor beta chains below come from one sample, sequenced in a study of blood T cell repertoires in COVID-19. TCRdb's table, derived via immunoSEQ multiplex PCR, lists solely in-frame clones and lacks some. This table has under 80,000 clones, approximately 84% appearing once. Specimen: peripheral blood. These receptors originate from a human donor in a cohort sampled during active COVID-19.

This clone was detected a few times. This sequence joins TRBV7-9 and TRBJ1-2, with TRBD1 matching 8 bases. The CDR3 loop spans 15 amino acids. Trimming removed 4 bases from V and 0 bases from J; junction bases left unmatched: 4. Germline loops: CDR1 SEHNR, CDR2 FQNEAQ (reference sequence). DNA of the CDR3: TGTGCCAGCAGCTCAGGGGGCCTAGCTAACTATGGCTACACCTTC. It is translated as CASSSGGLANYGYTF.

This clone was recorded once. The V call is TRBV5-1, the J call TRBJ1-2; 7 bases line up with TRBD1. The CDR3 runs 13 residues. The V and J ends lost 3 bases and 4 bases, in that order; junction bases with no gene match: 3. The germline gives CDR1 SGHRS, CDR2 YFSETQ. This chain's CDR3 is CASSSGDSYGYTF. The CDR3 DNA is TGCGCCAGCAGCTCGGGGGACAGCTATGGCTACACCTTC.

This sequence joins TRBV5-8 and TRBJ2-5, with TRBD1 identical over 9 bases. From germline, CDR1 is SGHTS and CDR2 YDEGEE. This CDR3 comprises 15 residues. Losses at the gene ends were 4 bases for V and 4 bases for J; bases not matched to a gene: 8. The CDR3 loop is CASSTGTGQGETQYF. The CDR3, as DNA: TGTGCCAGCAGCACGGGGACAGGGCAGGGAGAGACCCAGTACTTC.

V and J are TRBV6-5 and TRBJ2-7; 11 bases are shared with TRBD1. Trimming at V came to 7 bases and at J to 6 bases, leaving 11 bases not matched to a gene. CDR1 and CDR2 from the germline V gene are MNHEY and SVGAGI. The CDR3 runs 15 residues. This CDR3 reads CASTALGQGVSEQYF. The CDR3 coding sequence is TGTGCCAGCACCGCCCTGGGACAGGGGGTATCCGAGCAGTACTTC.

The chain uses TRBV30 and TRBJ2-5, with D possibly matching TRBD2 (6 bases). The V gene lost 0 bases and the J gene lost 1 base, with 24 bases spanning the gap. Germline-derived CDR1 and CDR2 are GTSNPN and SVGIG (reference sequence). The CDR3 has 19 amino acids. This CDR3 is CAWSVGPTDYRTGQETQYF. The CDR3 DNA reads TGTGCCTGGAGTGTTGGACCAACGGACTACCGTACGGGCCAAGAGACCCAGTACTTC.

The count of this clone is one. The V call is TRBV2, the J call TRBJ2-3; the match to TRBD2 covers 7 bases. The V gene's germline CDR1 is SNHLY and CDR2 FYNNEI. J was trimmed by 0 bases and V by 4 bases; bases with no gene match: 4. The CDR3 is 15 amino acids. CDR3 region: CASSAGGTSTDTQYF. For the CDR3, the DNA is TGTGCCAGCAGTGCCGGGGGGACTAGCACAGATACGCAGTATTTT.

The chain joins TRBV6-5 to TRBJ2-7; D perhaps matches TRBD2 (6 bases). The CDR3 runs to 14 residues. Between the trimmed V and J ends, which lost 6 bases and 2 bases, there was a span of 14 bases. Germline CDR1 MNHEY, CDR2 SVGAGI. The CDR3 region is CASREDGRTYEQYF. CDR3 DNA: TGTGCCAGCAGGGAGGACGGGAGAACCTACGAGCAGTACTTC.

The chain recombines TRBV7-8 with TRBJ2-1, with 11 bases lining up with TRBD2. There are 17 residues in the CDR3. With V trimmed by 0 bases and J by 6 bases, 7 bases remained unmatched. CDR1 and CDR2 from the germline V gene are SGHVS and FQNEAQ. The CDR3 DNA reads as TGTGCCAGCAGCTTAGCCCTTAGCGGGGGGGGCCCCAATGAGCAGTTCTTC. Translation: CASSLALSGGGPNEQFF.

The chain combines TRBV3-1 (or the pseudogene TRBV3-2) with TRBJ2-5, with TRBD2 as a possible D gene (6 bases). Germline values: CDR1 LGHDT, CDR2 YNNKEL (reference sequence). CDR3 length: 20 amino acids. Between the trimmed V and J ends, which lost 0 bases and 2 bases, there was a span of 25 bases. The CDR3 here is CASSQDVIARRRGRQETQYF. The CDR3, as DNA: TGTGCCAGCAGCCAAGATGTAATAGCACGGAGACGGGGGAGACAAGAGACCCAGTACTTC.

V and J are TRBV11-2 and TRBJ2-2; tentative D call: TRBD1 (5 bases). The CDR3 length is 13 residues. Trimming shortened V by 3 bases and J by 5 bases, and 7 bases separated the two germline ends. Germline CDR1 is SGHAT and CDR2 is FQNNGV. In nucleotides, the CDR3 is TGTGCCAGCAGCTTCCAGGGAACCGGGGAGCTGTTTTTT. Encoded protein: CASSFQGTGELFF.

This chain links TRBV11-2 with TRBJ2-3; 8 bases align to TRBD1. CDR3 size: 15 residues. V lost 5 bases and J lost 2; bases outside the gene matches: 6. Germline V lookup: CDR1 SGHAT, CDR2 FQNNGV. Written as DNA, the CDR3 is TGTGCCAGCAGCCGGAGCCAGGGGGCCACAGATACGCAGTATTTT. Amino acid sequence: CASSRSQGATDTQYF.

The chain carries TRBV6-4 and TRBJ2-3; TRBD2 matches at 9 bases. The CDR3 is 17 amino acids. Germline V lookup: CDR1 MRHNA, CDR2 SNTAGT. V lost 2 bases to trimming and J lost 0 bases; unmatched junction nucleotides: 6. The CDR3 DNA is TGTGCCAGCAGTGACGGTGCGGGGGGGCTCAGCACAGATACGCAGTATTTT. Translating it yields CASSDGAGGLSTDTQYF.

J is TRBJ1-1 and V is TRBV19; the match to TRBD1 covers 8 bases. After removal of 6 bases from V and 6 bases from J, the junction contained 6 bases not matched to a gene. The germline gives CDR1 LNHDA, CDR2 SQIVND (reference sequence). The CDR3 has 13 amino acids. The CDR3 DNA is TGTGCCAGTAGCGCAGGGGGCTACTCTGAAGCTTTCTTT. It yields the protein CASSAGGYSEAFF.

The chain combines TRBV10-3 with TRBJ1-5, with 8 positions matching TRBD1. Trimming at V came to 6 bases and at J to 2 bases, leaving 3 bases not matched to a gene. CDR1 and CDR2 from the germline V gene are ENHRY and SYGVKD. The CDR3 totals 14 residues. The CDR3 spells CAIRPGQGNQPQHF. Written as DNA, the CDR3 is TGTGCCATCAGGCCGGGACAGGGCAATCAGCCCCAGCATTTT.

The chain carries TRBV5-4 and TRBJ2-2; 9 bases agree with TRBD2. CDR3 length equals 16 residues. Per germline, CDR1 SGHNT and CDR2 YYREEE (reference sequence). Losses at the gene ends were 4 bases for V and 5 bases for J; bases not matched to a gene: 9. The CDR3 sequence: CASSPGTSRGTGELFF. Here the CDR3 DNA reads TGTGCCAGCAGCCCGGGGACTAGCCGGGGTACCGGGGAGCTGTTTTTT. Looking up the rest from reference TRBV5-4 and TRBJ2-2 gives the full variable domain: ETGVTQSPTHLIKTRGQQVTLRCSSQSGHNTVSWYQQALGQGPQFIFQYYREEENGRGNFPPRFSGLQFPNYSSELNVNALELDDSALYLCASSPGTSRGTGELFFGEGSRLTVL.

The chain is built from TRBV13 and TRBJ1-1; D is ambiguous. Trimming cost V 2 bases and J 0 bases, with 10 bases left between them. The CDR3 has 15 amino acids. CDR1 and CDR2 (germline): PRHDT, FYEKMQ (reference sequence). This chain's CDR3 is CASSLRGFLNTEAFF. In DNA, the CDR3 is TGTGCCAGCAGCTTACGCGGCTTCCTGAACACTGAAGCTTTCTTT. Drawing the rest from reference TRBV13 and TRBJ1-1, the complete variable domain is AAGVIQSPRHLIKEKRETATLKCYPIPRHDTVYWYQQGPGQDPQFLISFYEKMQSDKGSIPDRFSAQQFSDYHSELNMSSLELGDSALYFCASSLRGFLNTEAFFGQGTRLTVV.

The genes are TRBV5-5 and TRBJ2-7; 7 positions agree with TRBD1. V lost 4 bases to trimming and J lost 6 bases; unmatched junction nucleotides: 13. Germline CDR1 reads SGHKS; CDR2 reads YYEKEE (reference sequence). The CDR3 consists of 15 residues. CDR3: CASSLGDSSPGEQYF. CDR3 DNA: TGTGCCAGCAGCCTGGGGGACAGCTCGCCGGGCGAGCAGTACTTC.

The V call is TRBV4-1, the J call TRBJ2-3, with 8 bases matching TRBD2. J gave up 7 bases and V 3 bases, and 9 bases lay outside the gene matches. This CDR3 is 15 amino acids long. Germline V gene data show CDR1 as MGHRA and CDR2 as YSYEKL. The CDR3 loop is CASSQAGTSSYTQYF. CDR3 nucleotide sequence: TGCGCCAGCAGCCAGGCAGGGACTAGTTCTTATACGCAGTATTTT.

The rearrangement links TRBV7-6 to TRBJ1-2, with no clear D. CDR3 length equals 14 residues. V lost 1 base and J 3 bases, leaving 9 bases between the germline ends. The V gene's germline CDR1 is SGHVS and CDR2 FNYEAQ. CDR3 loop: CASSLGDLHYGYTF. The CDR3 DNA reads TGTGCCAGCAGCTTAGGAGATCTTCACTATGGCTACACCTTC.